This entry is about one T cell receptor beta chain. The data derive from a study of blood T cell repertoires in COVID-19. In the original processing: Using reference gene primer amplification, nucleated cell counts were estimated. The method was immunoSEQ multiplex PCR; TCRdb's version includes in-frame clones alone and lacks a portion of them. From that table come the V and J calls and clone size; the DNA was used to work out D and trimming. The sample contains nearly 80,000 clones, roughly 80% of which appear only once. Germline V CDR1 and CDR2: LGHDT, YNNKEL (reference sequence). The CDR3 consists of 14 residues. V was trimmed by 2 bases and J by 4 bases, leaving 8 bases between them.

The source is a woman in her 70s with acute or convalescent COVID-19. The rearrangement uses TRBV3-1 (or the pseudogene TRBV3-2) and TRBJ1-4; no firm D call. Sequencing was performed on peripheral blood. The CDR3 DNA reads as TGTGCCAGCAGCCAAACCAGGAATAATGAAAAACTGTTTTTT. This codes for CASSQTRNNEKLFF.